In this sample, the clone carrying this T cell receptor (beta chain) turned up a few times. The antigen is not known. Germline CDR1 reads KGHSH; CDR2 reads LQKENI. Deletions cut 3 bases from V and 0 bases from J, with 15 bases between. The CDR3 length is 16 residues. In the library, unique molecular identifiers were attached to individual cDNA molecules. TCRdb re-called the RACE reads with MiXCR, one entry per CDR3 protein. This sample yields roughly 38,000 distinct CDR3 sequences, of which more than 8% are seen a single time; 26% belongs to the top ten. The record originates from a study of human T cells and chemical hapten exposure. Study-wide context: Enrolled patients were predominantly female and had alopecia areata, totalis or universalis.

Regarding the study as a whole: Expanded TCR counts at PT1 were positively correlated with the patch test score.

Time point noted: patch test 3, about 24 weeks after DPC sensitization. Treatment meaning: therapeutic diphenylcyclopropenone sensitization with weekly scalp DPC. RNA extraction used unfractionated whole blood as the source of total RNA. V and J are TRBV18 and TRBJ2-7; D assignment may be TRBD1 or TRBD2 (5 bases each). The material sequenced was whole blood, taken in connection with sensitization to the hapten diphenylcyclopropenone (DPC). This clonotype originated in a man over 45 with alopecia areata. Some clones in this sample may be carry-over from other donors' samples. The CDR3 loop is CASSPGIGTTSYEQYF. The CDR3 DNA is TGTGCCAGCTCACCGGGCATCGGGACCACCTCCTACGAGCAGTACTTC.